The sequence of this T cell receptor beta chain was determined in a study of cytomegalovirus exposure and HLA in healthy donors. Study-level points and caveats: The investigators catalogued 150 or so TCR beta chains as cytomegalovirus-associated.

A remark on this clone: The target antigen is unknown.

A multiplex PCR was run with 60 Vbeta primers and 13 Jbeta primers. The repertoire was sequenced with immunoSEQ multiplex PCR; TCRdb's copy has only in-frame clones and lacks some. The table for this sample gives fewer than 75,000 clones. V shed 6 bases and J 7 bases; nucleotides not matched to a gene: 6. Germline CDR1 KGHSH, CDR2 LQKENI. This CDR3 spans 13 amino acids. Sequencing was performed on PBMCs. The sequence was obtained from a boy aged 5-17 years in good health and CMV-seronegative. The rearrangement links TRBV18 to TRBJ2-7; 10 nucleotides agree with TRBD1. The CDR3 here is CASSATGGGEQYF. In DNA form, the CDR3 reads TGTGCCAGCTCCGCGACAGGGGGCGGTGAGCAGTACTTC.